What follows are 18 T cell receptor beta chains derived from one specimen sequenced in a study of T-cell reconstitution after alpha-beta-depleted transplantation in children. A TCRbeta library incorporating unique molecular identifiers was prepared. TCRdb fed the PCR reads into MiXCR, producing one record per CDR3 protein. This repertoire shows a few hundred thousand distinct CDR3 sequences, around 10% found once; its top ten account for over 5.5%. The source was PBMCs from the stem cell graft donor, collected from the stem cell graft. These receptor sequences come from a human donor who donated a stem cell graft to a child with acute lymphoblastic leukemia.

The chain uses TRBV7-2 and TRBJ1-6, with D tentatively TRBD1 (5 bases). The V end was cut by 5 bases, the J end by 10 bases, with 18 bases between. The CDR3 extends over 15 amino acids. Germline V CDR1 and CDR2: SGHTA, FQGNSA. The CDR3 spells CASSPAGTVGSPLHF. CDR3 DNA: TGTGCCAGCAGCCCAGCGGGGACGGTGGGCTCACCCCTCCACTTT.

This clonotype was observed at least ten times. The J gene is TRBJ2-7, the V gene TRBV7-8; D unresolved. Germline values: CDR1 SGHVS, CDR2 FQNEAQ. Deletions cut 0 bases from V and 0 bases from J, with 9 bases between. CDR3 length equals 15 residues. This CDR3 is CASSLARTSSYEQYF. The CDR3 region has the DNA TGTGCCAGCAGCTTAGCGCGGACCTCCTCCTACGAGCAGTACTTC.

The rearrangement uses TRBV15 and TRBJ1-1, with 8 nucleotides matching TRBD1. CDR1 and CDR2 (germline): LNHNV, YYDKDF (reference sequence). V shed 2 bases and J 5 bases; nucleotides not matched to a gene: 7. CDR3 length: 15 amino acids. The CDR3 DNA sequence: TGTGCCACCAGCAGACTCGGACAGGGTTCTACTGAAGCTTTCTTT. It codes for CATSRLGQGSTEAFF.

This clonotype was detected many times. The chain uses TRBV20-1 and TRBJ2-7, with 12 bases identical to TRBD1. The CDR3 runs 15 residues. V trimming: 5 bases; J trimming: 6 bases; junction bases outside the gene matches: 11. Germline-derived CDR1 and CDR2 are DFQATT and SNEGSKA (reference sequence). CDR3 sequence: CSAAGTGGFLGEQYF. As DNA, the CDR3 is TGCAGTGCTGCCGGGACAGGGGGCTTTTTGGGCGAGCAGTACTTC.

DNA of the CDR3: TGTGCCAGCAGCCCGTCGCAGGGTTTTTACGAGCAGTACTTC. Its protein product is CASSPSQGFYEQYF. This chain connects TRBV5-8 to TRBJ2-7, with D possibly matching TRBD1 (5 bases). The CDR3 sequence is 14 residues long. The germline V gene encodes CDR1 SGHTS and CDR2 YDEGEE. V lost 4 bases to trimming and J lost 4 bases, with 15 bases between them.

A few counts support this clonotype. The rearrangement joins TRBV5-1 to TRBJ2-6; D is unresolved. The CDR3 is made up of 19 amino acids. With 0 bases removed from V and 1 base from J, the gap between germline ends came to 17 bases. Germline lookup yields CDR1 SGHRS and CDR2 YFSETQ. CDR3 region: CASSLGTLQPRSGANVLTF. The CDR3 nucleotides are TGCGCCAGCAGCTTGGGTACCCTCCAGCCGCGTTCTGGGGCCAACGTCCTGACTTTC.

This rearrangement joins TRBV4-1 to TRBJ2-5, with 10 positions matching TRBD1. Looked up from germline, CDR1 is MGHRA and CDR2 is YSYEKL. CDR3 size: 16 residues. Trimming at V came to 0 bases and at J to 5 bases, leaving 6 bases not matched to a gene. The CDR3 is CASSQEGTGVAETQYF. The CDR3 region has the DNA TGCGCCAGCAGCCAAGAGGGGACAGGGGTCGCGGAGACCCAGTACTTC.

The chain has TRBV20-1 and TRBJ1-1, with D uncertain. Between the trimmed V and J ends, which lost 0 bases and 5 bases, there was a span of 7 bases. Germline CDR1 is DFQATT and CDR2 is SNEGSKA (reference sequence). The CDR3 sequence is 12 residues long. The CDR3 coding sequence is TGCAGTGCTAGAGATCGTCATACTGAAGCTTTCTTT. As protein: CSARDRHTEAFF.

This clonotype was detected many times. The J gene is TRBJ2-1, the V gene TRBV6-2 or TRBV6-3, with TRBD1 matching 8 bases. CDR1 and CDR2 (germline): MNHEY, SVGEGT. The J segment lost 9 bases and the V segment lost 0 bases, leaving 4 bases of the junction unmatched. The CDR3 sequence is 14 residues long. CDR3 nucleotides: TGTGCCAGCAGTTACTCGATTACAGGGGGTGAGCAGTTCTTC. Amino acids: CASSYSITGGEQFF.

The rearrangement uses TRBV20-1 and TRBJ2-5; 8 positions match TRBD2. Germline V gene data show CDR1 as DFQATT and CDR2 as SNEGSKA (reference sequence). J lost 0 bases, V lost 2 bases, and 2 bases had no gene match. CDR3 length equals 14 residues. The CDR3 is CSARKTSDQETQYF. The CDR3 DNA reads TGCAGTGCTAGAAAGACTAGCGACCAAGAGACCCAGTACTTC.

This clonotype was detected ten times or more. V usage is TRBV29-1 and J usage is TRBJ2-3, with a weak D call TRBD2 (6 bases). The CDR3 length is 12 residues. Germline V gene data show CDR1 as SQVTM and CDR2 as ANQGSEA. The germline V and J ends were trimmed by 4 bases and 6 bases, with 11 bases remaining between them. Here the CDR3 DNA reads TGCAGCGTTGCAGGAGGGTCGGATACGCAGTATTTT. It encodes CSVAGGSDTQYF.

This clonotype was observed a handful of times. The V call is TRBV7-2, the J call TRBJ1-1; D gene uncertain. The CDR3 runs to 15 residues. Germline V lookup: CDR1 SGHTA, CDR2 FQGNSA. Trimming left V 2 bases short and J 1 base short, with 11 bases between. CDR3 nucleotides: TGTGCCAGCAGCTTATCCTCCCCTCCGAACACTGAAGCTTTCTTT. Residues: CASSLSSPPNTEAFF.

This clonotype was observed a handful of times. The chain couples TRBV3-1 to TRBJ2-3; D unclear. Germline V lookup: CDR1 LGHDT, CDR2 YNNKEL (reference sequence). This CDR3 is 13 amino acids long. The V gene lost 2 bases and the J gene lost 4 bases, with 7 bases spanning the gap. CDR3 nucleotides: TGTGCCAGCAGCCAAATTGCGGCAGATACGCAGTATTTT. This codes for CASSQIAADTQYF.

The V and J genes are TRBV9 and TRBJ1-3, with D hard to call. The CDR3 contains 15 residues. The V gene's germline CDR1 is SGDLS and CDR2 YYNGEE. Trimming stripped 0 bases from V and 3 bases from J, with 10 bases between. As DNA, the CDR3 is TGTGCCAGCAGCGTAGAAGAAGGGTTTGGAAACACCATATATTTT. This codes for CASSVEEGFGNTIYF. The entire variable domain, with the rest obtained from reference TRBV9 and TRBJ1-3, is as follows: DSGVTQTPKHLITATGQRVTLRCSPRSGDLSVYWYQQSLDQGLQFLIQYYNGEERAKGNILERFSAQQFPDLHSELNLSSLELGDSALYFCASSVEEGFGNTIYFGEGSWLTVV.

This clonotype was counted only a few times. V usage is TRBV5-1 and J usage is TRBJ1-1; D gene ambiguous. The V end lost 0 bases, the J end lost 0 bases, and 15 bases lay between the germline ends. The CDR3 runs to 17 residues. Germline V gives CDR1 SGHRS, CDR2 YFSETQ. The CDR3 protein is CASSLEPGGKMNTEAFF. CDR3 sequence (DNA): TGCGCCAGCAGCTTGGAGCCGGGAGGGAAAATGAACACTGAAGCTTTCTTT.

The chain has TRBV7-6 and TRBJ1-2; 8 bases agree with TRBD1. The trim removed 5 bases at V and 8 bases at J, leaving 7 bases unmatched. Germline V CDR1 and CDR2: SGHVS, FNYEAQ. The CDR3 consists of 13 residues. In DNA, the CDR3 is TGTGCCAGCAGCGTGGACAGGGTAGGAGGCTACACCTTC. It codes for CASSVDRVGGYTF.

This sequence joins TRBV20-1 and TRBJ1-1; weak D call: TRBD1 (5 bases). Germline CDR1 is DFQATT and CDR2 is SNEGSKA (reference sequence). The CDR3 extends over 12 amino acids. V shed 6 bases and J shed 5 bases, with 13 bases lying between them. CDR3 amino acids: CSAGVRGTEAFF. CDR3 in DNA: TGCAGTGCGGGGGTCAGAGGGACTGAAGCTTTCTTT.

The chain has TRBV7-9 and TRBJ2-5; D is tentatively TRBD1 or TRBD2 (6 bases each). Trimming took 6 bases from V and 4 from J, leaving 18 bases between them. The germline V gene has CDR1 SEHNR and CDR2 FQNEAQ (reference sequence). The CDR3 totals 15 residues. DNA for the CDR3: TGTGCCAGCAGTCCTGATCGGGGGCTGGCAGAGACCCAGTACTTC. As protein: CASSPDRGLAETQYF.